Each of the 20 T cell receptor beta chains below was sequenced from the same sample in a study of T cell responses to AZD1222 COVID-19 vaccine (dated by TCRdb to 2020 to 2022). Receptors were amplified or captured by the immunoSEQ multiplex PCR assay. This is the immuneACCESS table as TCRdb keeps it, with only in-frame sequences that have V and J called. A part of the clones is gone; compared with another copy, unresolved V genes explain less than half, and the rest is unexplained. For this sample the table gives 40,000 to 55,000 clones, of which around nine tenths were detected only once. The ten largest clones take up more than 0.95% of the sample. What the time point label conveys for this sample: about 28 days (+/-7) after the second vaccine dose. The specimen was peripheral blood, collected 28 days after the second AZD1222 dose. The receptors come from an adult who received the AZD1222 COVID-19 vaccine.

In nucleotides, the CDR3 is TGCGCCAGCAGCAAGATCCTAATTGAGACCCAGTACTTC. Its translation is CASSKILIETQYF. This chain connects TRBV4-1 to TRBJ2-5, with D hard to call. Trimming pared 5 bases from V and 5 bases from J, leaving 12 bases between. Germline V gene lookup returns CDR1 MGHRA and CDR2 YSYEKL. The CDR3 totals 13 residues.

This chain connects TRBV28 to TRBJ2-7; 10 bases are shared with TRBD1. Germline V lookup: CDR1 MDHEN, CDR2 SYDVKM. The CDR3 spans 16 residues. J was trimmed by 6 bases and V by 4 bases; bases with no gene match: 12. Written as DNA, the CDR3 is TGTGCCAGCAGTTCCCTTTCCGGGACAGGGGCCTCCGAGCAGTACTTC. It is translated as CASSSLSGTGASEQYF.

The genes are TRBV9 and TRBJ1-1; perhaps TRBD1 as D (6 bases). V lost 2 bases, J lost 3 bases, and 11 bases lay in between. CDR3 length: 14 amino acids. Germline V gives CDR1 SGDLS, CDR2 YYNGEE. CDR3 DNA: TGTGCCAGCAGCGTGCAGGGGCGAGACACTGAAGCTTTCTTT. Its translation: CASSVQGRDTEAFF.

V usage is TRBV30 and J usage is TRBJ2-7; TRBD2 agrees at 11 bases. The CDR3 runs to 15 residues. CDR1 and CDR2 from the germline V gene are GTSNPN and SVGIG (reference sequence). The ends lost 3 bases at V and 4 bases at J; junction bases unmatched: 8. The CDR3 DNA reads TGTGCCTGGAGCCCTCGACTAGCGGGATCGTACGAGCAGTACTTC. Residues: CAWSPRLAGSYEQYF.

The rearrangement uses TRBV28 and TRBJ1-4; D perhaps matches TRBD1 (6 bases). The CDR3 runs 16 residues. Germline V gives CDR1 MDHEN, CDR2 SYDVKM. V lost 4 bases and J 4 bases, leaving 16 bases between the germline ends. CDR3 in DNA: TGTGCCAGCAGTTCTCAGGGGAGGGGCCTTAATGAAAAACTGTTTTTT. Encoded protein: CASSSQGRGLNEKLFF.

The chain uses TRBV5-1 and TRBJ1-2; D call uncertain. V lost 4 bases to trimming and J lost 0 bases, with 7 bases between them. Looked up from germline, CDR1 is SGHRS and CDR2 is YFSETQ. The CDR3 extends over 13 amino acids. The CDR3 sequence is CASSPEANYGYTF. DNA of the CDR3: TGCGCCAGCAGCCCCGAGGCTAACTATGGCTACACCTTC.

This chain uses TRBV19 with TRBJ1-2; TRBD1 matches at 9 bases. V trimming: 0 bases; J trimming: 7 bases; junction bases outside the gene matches: 6. Germline V gene lookup returns CDR1 LNHDA and CDR2 SQIVND (reference sequence). The CDR3 totals 15 residues. The CDR3 sequence: CASSIELGQGSGYTF. The CDR3, as DNA: TGTGCCAGTAGTATAGAACTGGGACAGGGAAGTGGCTACACCTTC.

This clone was detected only once. The chain couples TRBV4-2 to TRBJ2-7; 8 bases match TRBD2. V lost 0 bases and J lost 3; bases outside the gene matches: 10. The length of the CDR3 is 17 residues. Germline loops: CDR1 LGHNA, CDR2 YNFKEQ. The CDR3 DNA sequence: TGTGCCAGCAGCCAAGAGTGGGTACTAGCGGAAGTCTACGAGCAGTACTTC. This sequence encodes CASSQEWVLAEVYEQYF.

The V call is TRBV18, the J call TRBJ2-7; D remains ambiguous. Germline CDR1 reads KGHSH; CDR2 reads LQKENI. The CDR3 loop spans 15 amino acids. Trimming removed 4 bases from V and 5 bases from J, with 18 bases in between. CDR3 sequence reads: CASSLPGPKPNEQYF. The CDR3 bases are TGTGCCAGCTCACTCCCCGGCCCTAAACCCAACGAGCAGTACTTC.

This chain connects TRBV6-5 to TRBJ2-1, with 8 positions matching TRBD2. Germline V gene lookup returns CDR1 MNHEY and CDR2 SVGAGI. V gave up 8 bases and J gave up 10 bases; unmatched junction bases: 10. This CDR3 has 13 amino acids. CDR3 in amino acids: CASYLSGGLEQFF. As DNA, the CDR3 is TGTGCCAGCTACCTAAGCGGGGGACTCGAGCAGTTCTTC.

J is TRBJ1-6 and V is TRBV18; no clear D gene. Trimming shortened V by 2 bases and J by 10 bases, and 15 bases separated the two germline ends. Germline V CDR1 and CDR2: KGHSH, LQKENI. The CDR3 sequence is 15 residues long. CDR3 sequence: CASSPIHLGVSPLHF. The CDR3 coding sequence is TGTGCCAGCTCACCAATACACCTCGGGGTCTCACCCCTCCACTTT.

V usage is TRBV7-3 and J usage is TRBJ2-2; no clear D gene. Trimming took 1 base from V and 8 from J, leaving 5 bases between them. There are 12 residues in the CDR3. Germline lookup yields CDR1 SGHTA and CDR2 FQGTGA. CDR3 nucleotide sequence: TGTGCCAGCAGCTTAAGTTCGGGGGAGCTGTTTTTT. Translating gives CASSLSSGELFF.

The V call is TRBV3-1 (or the pseudogene TRBV3-2), the J call TRBJ1-2; tentative D call: TRBD1 (6 bases). With 3 bases removed from V and 8 bases from J, the gap between germline ends came to 16 bases. CDR1 and CDR2 from the germline V gene are LGHDT and YNNKEL (reference sequence). The CDR3 contains 14 residues. CDR3 DNA sequence: TGTGCCAGCAGCCACCTCGGGGGGGCGAGGGGCTACACCTTC. Translation: CASSHLGGARGYTF.

V usage is TRBV12-3 or TRBV12-4 and J usage is TRBJ1-5, with no clear D. The CDR3 sequence is 13 residues long. With 3 bases removed from V and 4 bases from J, the gap between germline ends came to 7 bases. The CDR3, as DNA: TGTGCCAGCAGTTTTTCCGATAATCAGCCCCAGCATTTT. This sequence encodes CASSFSDNQPQHF.

CDR3 residues: CASSQEVGELPEAFF. Here the CDR3 DNA reads TGTGCCAGCAGCCAAGAAGTGGGGGAATTGCCTGAAGCTTTCTTT. The chain recombines TRBV3-1 (or the pseudogene TRBV3-2) with TRBJ1-1; weak D call: TRBD1 (5 bases). Trimming took 0 bases from V and 6 from J, leaving 14 bases between them. This CDR3 has 15 residues. CDR1 LGHDT and CDR2 YNNKEL come from the germline V gene (reference sequence).

The V and J genes are TRBV30 and TRBJ2-1, with 16 nucleotides matching TRBD2. The germline V gene has CDR1 GTSNPN and CDR2 SVGIG (reference sequence). The CDR3 length is 16 residues. DNA of the CDR3: TGTGACACGGGACTAGCGGGAGGGCCGTCCTACAATGAGCAGTTCTTC. Amino acid sequence: CDTGLAGGPSYNEQFF.

The rearrangement links TRBV7-9 to TRBJ2-7, with D perhaps matching TRBD1 (6 bases). CDR3 length: 14 amino acids. V lost 3 bases, J lost 0 bases, and 9 bases lay in between. Germline loops: CDR1 SEHNR, CDR2 FQNEAQ (reference sequence). The CDR3 loop reads CASSFGQSSYEQYF. As DNA, the CDR3 is TGTGCCAGCAGCTTCGGACAGAGCTCCTACGAGCAGTACTTC.

This rearrangement joins TRBV28 to TRBJ1-5; maybe TRBD1 (5 bases). This CDR3 contains 13 residues. Trimming removed 6 bases from V and 6 bases from J, with 12 bases in between. In germline, CDR1 is MDHEN, CDR2 SYDVKM. CDR3 sequence (DNA): TGTGCCAGCAGCACCGGGACCCTTCAGCCCCAGCATTTT. Translated, it gives CASSTGTLQPQHF.

This chain uses TRBV7-6 with TRBJ1-3; no clear D gene. V was clipped by 1 base and J by 2 bases, with 3 bases between them. Germline CDR1 reads SGHVS; CDR2 reads FNYEAQ. CDR3 length: 13 amino acids. The CDR3 here is CASSLGAGNTIYF. In DNA, the CDR3 is TGTGCCAGCAGCTTAGGAGCTGGAAACACCATATATTTT.

This clone was observed a single time. The genes are TRBV6-6 and TRBJ2-7, with D maybe TRBD1 (6 bases). This CDR3 spans 16 amino acids. Per the germline V gene, CDR1 is MNHNY and CDR2 is SVGAGI (reference sequence). V gave up 4 bases and J gave up 4 bases, with 20 bases separating them. This CDR3 reads CASSLRQGGPIYEQYF. The CDR3 DNA reads as TGTGCCAGCAGTTTGAGGCAAGGGGGTCCAATTTACGAGCAGTACTTC.